This T cell receptor beta chain came from a study of T cells in Graves' hyperthyroidism and ophthalmopathy (dated by TCRdb to the late 2010s). As for the study more broadly: Peripheral blood was sampled at the time of initial diagnosis, prior to any treatment. To identify distinguishing TCR V-J signatures, a discovery cohort of around 100 patients was used, comprising 40 to 45 with Graves' ophthalmopathy and under 60 with stable Graves' hyperthyroidism. Whether ophthalmopathy could be predicted prospectively was tested in an independent validation cohort made up of some 20 hyperthyroidism patients plus 17 patients who later progressed to ophthalmopathy. The approximately 95 discovery patients were divided at random into training and test sets in a 7:3 ratio. The study also compared thyroid tissue and blood T-cell repertoires from about six Graves' hyperthyroidism patients. After blood sampling, hyperthyroidism patients were treated with methimazole at a starting dose of 30 mg daily, and ophthalmopathy patients were treated with high-dose intravenous methylprednisolone. TCR Vbeta CDR3 sequencing of approximately 140 peripheral blood samples (43 ophthalmopathy, roughly 72 hyperthyroidism and around 17 progressor patients) is reported in the paper. Study-wide findings and limitations: In validation, the model predicted progression to ophthalmopathy a median of around 6.5 months before onset, with 70% to 71% sensitivity and about 72% specificity. Most expanded thyroid clonotypes (frequency above 0.001) were also found in blood, which suggests that blood repertoires may mirror thyroid immune responses. A model built on a 13 V-J signature distinguished ophthalmopathy from stable hyperthyroidism, reaching about 89% sensitivity and about 81% specificity in cross-validation and 80%/75% in testing. Sample size was not statistically predetermined, and blinding of investigators to group allocation was not performed.

The germline V gene encodes CDR1 DFQATT and CDR2 SNEGSKA (reference sequence). V is pared back by 6 bases and J by 4 bases, with 15 bases lying between the germline termini. The CDR3 runs 13 amino acids, cysteine and phenylalanine included. Of the read, only the CDR3 DNA is kept; its 39 bases are in frame from base 1. A patient counted as having stable Graves' hyperthyroidism if no progression to ophthalmopathy occurred over 18 months of follow-up. Hyperthyroidism patients were aged 18 to 65 years and newly diagnosed, with disease duration of less than 2 months. Any patient with an uncontrolled infection, another autoimmune disease, pregnancy or lactation was excluded. Diagnoses relied on clinical symptoms, serum thyroxine and TRAb, thyroid ultrasound and orbital computed tomography. Ficoll-Paque density gradient centrifugation was used to isolate PBMCs from around 10 ml of fresh peripheral blood. Total RNA was extracted using Trizol reagent, and RNA quality was assessed on an Agilent 2100 Bioanalyzer.

This clonotype was detected ten times or more. It lacks a known antigen. Qualities for individual bases were not recorded, and no much larger clone is one base off. TCR beta CDR3 regions were amplified from RNA transcripts. For the first round of RT-PCR on the TCR CDR3, the HTBI primer set was used together with the Qiagen OneStep RT-PCR kit. The libraries were constructed in a second round of multiplex PCR and then size-selected and purified. The libraries were sequenced on an Illumina HiSeq2000 using paired-end 100 bp reads. Per the source publication's procedure: SOAPnuke was used to process the raw data, throwing out any read that contained adapters or uncalled bases, had a mean Phred below 15, or lacked an exact constant-primer or identifier match. High-quality paired reads were merged with COPE v1.2.5, and unique nucleotide sequences were defined as clonotypes. Clonotypes were aligned to IMGT TRBV, TRBD and TRBJ reference segments using MiTCR v1.1. The analysis included only V-J combinations with a frequency above 0.0001, which together covered more than 98% of the repertoires. A TCS score was defined as the ratio of F50 (clonal expansion) to E x V (chaos), with BLOSUM62-based TCRdist applied between CDR3 peptides within each V-J. Welch's t-statistics and random forest reduced just over 500 V-J features to 10 to 15, which were used in a naive Bayes classifier (R e1071). Using fastp at Q25 and MiXCR, TCRdb reprocessed the public reads and kept productive beta chains. Rows are combined by CDR3 protein, so each entry shows the most common genes and DNA. The V and J calls and clone size come from TCRdb's table, not from the authors' own analysis. The sample data list around 180,000 distinct CDR3 sequences, and about a sixth of these were observed just once. The top ten constitute about 31% of the sample.

The sequencing sample was made of blood. The V gene is TRBV20-1 and the J gene is TRBJ1-2; the D segment could be TRBD1, given 5 matching bases. The sequence was obtained from a woman aged 50 to 60 with Graves' hyperthyroidism. The nucleotide sequence is given as TGCAGTGCAAACTCTTGGGGCGGCTATGGCTACACCTTC. It is translated as CSANSWGGYGYTF.